This passage covers 23 T cell receptor beta chains from one sample sequenced in a study of blood T cells in healthy people across ages. Then a second PCR, running about 7 to 11 cycles, was carried out with a sample-barcoded 5' primer and a J-beta primer mix. TCRdb reanalysed the 5' RACE reads using MiXCR and keeps one entry per CDR3 protein. In the table there are approximately 680,000 distinct CDR3 sequences, approximately 29% of which are singletons. Sequencing was performed on blood. Receptor source: a woman aged 80 or over in good health.

The V call is TRBV7-3, the J call TRBJ2-3, with 8 nucleotides matching TRBD2. Germline V gives CDR1 SGHTA, CDR2 FQGTGA. The trim removed 8 bases at V and 1 base at J, leaving 5 bases unmatched. The CDR3 sequence is 14 residues long. The CDR3 DNA reads TGTGCCAGCGGATTGACTAGCGGCACAGATACGCAGTATTTT. Amino acids: CASGLTSGTDTQYF.

This clonotype has more than one count but fewer than ten. The V and J genes are TRBV5-4 and TRBJ2-3; D gene uncertain. Germline CDR1 is SGHNT and CDR2 is YYREEE (reference sequence). CDR3 length: 12 amino acids. V shed 4 bases and J shed 7 bases, with 10 bases lying between them. This chain's CDR3 is CASSLDSYTQYF. DNA for the CDR3: TGTGCCAGCAGCCTGGATTCATATACGCAGTATTTT.

In its sample, this clonotype was seen many times. CDR3 sequence reads: CASKILAGGYEQYF. CDR3 nucleotides: TGTGCCAGCAAGATTCTAGCGGGGGGCTACGAGCAGTACTTC. The genes are TRBV6-5 and TRBJ2-7; 11 nucleotides align to TRBD2. The CDR3 consists of 14 residues. Trimming at V came to 7 bases and at J to 3 bases, leaving 5 bases not matched to a gene. Germline V gene data show CDR1 as MNHEY and CDR2 as SVGAGI.

The genes are TRBV20-1 and TRBJ2-5; 7 bases line up with TRBD1. The J call may not be correct, given that the DNA end is closer to TRBJ2-7. Germline V gives CDR1 DFQATT, CDR2 SNEGSKA (reference sequence). This CDR3 contains 13 residues. For the CDR3, the DNA is TGCAGTGCCCTCCGACAGGGACCCTACGAGCAGTACTTC. Translating gives CSALRQGPYEQYF.

As to this clonotype: Its ends do not fully match the called genes, so a read error is possible. The chain couples TRBV7-2 to TRBJ2-7; no clear D gene. The CDR3 sequence is 14 residues long. Germline V gene lookup returns CDR1 SGHTA and CDR2 FQGNSA. The DNA for the CDR3 is TGTGCCTGCAGCTTAGTGAGCTGGTCCTACGAACAGTACTTC. This encodes CACSLVSWSYEQYF. The entire variable domain, with the rest obtained from reference TRBV7-2 and TRBJ2-7, is as follows: GAGVSQSPSNKVTEKGKDVELRCDPISGHTALYWYRQSLGQGLEFLIYFQGNSAPDKSGLPSDRFSAERTGGSVSTLTIQRTQQEDSAVYLCACSLVSWSYEQYFGPGTRLTVT.

This clonotype appeared many times. The J gene is TRBJ2-5, the V gene TRBV5-1; D is perhaps TRBD1 (5 bases). The CDR3 extends over 15 amino acids. V shed 0 bases and J shed 5 bases, with 14 bases lying between them. CDR1 is SGHRS and CDR2 is YFSETQ in the germline V gene. CDR3 bases: TGCGCCAGCAGCTTGGGAGGAGCAGGGCTGGAGACCCAGTACTTC. The encoded protein is CASSLGGAGLETQYF.

Many counts were recorded for this clonotype. V and J are TRBV5-1 and TRBJ2-1; 10 bases match TRBD2. Per the germline V gene, CDR1 is SGHRS and CDR2 is YFSETQ. The CDR3 runs to 18 residues. After removal of 2 bases from V and 6 bases from J, the junction contained 14 bases not matched to a gene. Here the CDR3 reads CASSFQLAGAPGGNEQFF. In DNA, the CDR3 is TGCGCCAGCAGCTTCCAGCTAGCGGGGGCCCCGGGGGGCAATGAGCAGTTCTTC.

In this sample, this clonotype turned up a few times. This could be a read error, since a much larger clone is one nucleotide away. V is TRBV20-1 and J is TRBJ2-3; no definite D call. CDR3 length: 13 residues. Germline-derived CDR1 and CDR2 are DFQATT and SNEGSKA (reference sequence). CDR3 protein: CSARELGVNTRYF. CDR3 bases: TGCAGTGCTAGAGAACTTGGCGTCAATACGCGGTATTTT.

This clonotype was detected a few times. The chain recombines TRBV14 with TRBJ1-2; D is possibly TRBD1 (5 bases). This CDR3 spans 14 amino acids. Per the germline V gene, CDR1 is SGHDN and CDR2 is FVKESK. The V and J ends lost 3 bases and 5 bases respectively, with 13 bases between them. CDR3 sequence reads: CASSHQGKEYGYTF. The CDR3 coding sequence is TGTGCCAGCAGCCACCAGGGTAAAGAGTATGGCTACACCTTC.

This clonotype was seen a few times. Mismatch with germline at one junction end may stem from a read error. The chain has TRBV5-5 and TRBJ1-2; possibly TRBD1 for D (6 bases). CDR1 and CDR2 from the germline V gene are SGHKS and YYEKEE (reference sequence). CDR3 length: 14 amino acids. In DNA form, the CDR3 reads TGTGCCTGCAGCTCAGGACAGAGCCTCTATGGCTACACCTTC. This gives the protein CACSSGQSLYGYTF.

This clonotype was counted at least ten times. V gene TRBV7-2 combines with J gene TRBJ1-5; 7 bases are shared with TRBD1. This CDR3 has 15 amino acids. Trimming at V came to 6 bases and at J to 2 bases, leaving 7 bases not matched to a gene. Germline loops: CDR1 SGHTA, CDR2 FQGNSA. The chain's CDR3 is CASSRDSGGNQPQHF. The DNA of the CDR3 is TGTGCCAGCAGTCGGGACAGTGGGGGCAATCAGCCCCAGCATTTT.

The V gene is TRBV5-4, the J gene TRBJ1-1; D unclear. The CDR3 extends over 14 amino acids. V lost 1 base to trimming and J lost 1 base, with 8 bases between them. The V gene's germline CDR1 is SGHNT and CDR2 YYREEE (reference sequence). The CDR3 nucleotides are TGTGCCAGCAGCTTGATTACAGCGAACACTGAAGCTTTCTTT. Translating it yields CASSLITANTEAFF.

Points on this clonotype: A much larger clone differs by one base, so this may be a read error. The chain joins TRBV18 to TRBJ2-1, with 8 positions matching TRBD2. The trim removed 4 bases at V and 4 bases at J, leaving 9 bases unmatched. Germline values: CDR1 KGHSH, CDR2 LQKENI. The CDR3 has 16 residues. The CDR3 loop reads CASSLPESGGYNEQFF. In DNA, the CDR3 is TGTGCCAGCTCACTACCGGAAAGCGGGGGATACAATGAGCAGTTCTTC. The full variable domain, rest sourced from reference TRBV18 and TRBJ2-1, is NAGVMQNPRHLVRRRGQEARLRCSPMKGHSHVYWYRQLPEEGLKFMVYLQKENIIDESGMPKERFSAEFPKEGPSILRIQQVVRGDSAAYFCASSLPESGGYNEQFFGPGTRLTVL.

J is TRBJ1-5 and V is TRBV2, with D perhaps TRBD1 (5 bases). V lost 6 bases and J 0 bases, leaving 12 bases between the germline ends. The CDR3 covers 15 residues. Germline V gene lookup returns CDR1 SNHLY and CDR2 FYNNEI. In DNA, the CDR3 is TGTGCCAGCAGGGGGTTAGGGGATAGCAATCAGCCCCAGCATTTT. This codes for CASRGLGDSNQPQHF.

This clonotype was counted a few times. The V call is TRBV6-1, the J call TRBJ2-3, with a weak D call TRBD1 (6 bases). Germline V lookup: CDR1 MNHNS, CDR2 SASEGT. CDR3 length: 17 amino acids. Deletions cut 1 base from V and 0 bases from J, with 14 bases between. This chain's CDR3 is CASSEEGVGFSTDTQYF. CDR3 DNA sequence: TGTGCCAGCAGTGAAGAGGGGGTTGGCTTTAGCACAGATACGCAGTATTTT.

The J gene is TRBJ2-2, the V gene TRBV2; 8 positions match TRBD2. V shed 7 bases, J shed 1 base, and the junction held 11 bases outside the gene matches. From germline, CDR1 is SNHLY and CDR2 FYNNEI. The CDR3 loop spans 17 amino acids. For the CDR3, the DNA is TGTGCCAGCACTGATAGTATCGGGGGGGGGAACACCGGGGAGCTGTTTTTT. It translates to CASTDSIGGGNTGELFF.

This clonotype occurred a few times. A much bigger clone sits one base away, suggesting this may be a read error. The chain combines TRBV28 with TRBJ2-7, with D possibly TRBD2 on 6 matching bases. The V gene's germline CDR1 is MDHEN and CDR2 SYDVKM. CDR3 length: 15 residues. Trimming cost V 6 bases and J 7 bases, with 22 bases left between them. The CDR3 loop is CASSPAKGGWNEQYF. CDR3 DNA sequence: TGTGCCAGCAGCCCTGCCAAGGGAGGTTGGAATGAGCAGTACTTC. Supplemented by reference TRBV28 and TRBJ2-7, the full variable domain reads DVKVTQSSRYLVKRTGEKVFLECVQDMDHENMFWYRQDPGLGLRLIYFSYDVKMKEKGDIPEGYSVSREKKERFSLILESASTNQTSMYLCASSPAKGGWNEQYFGPGTRLTVT.

There are many counts of this clonotype. This chain's CDR3 is CASSLASGTGGFYEQYF. The CDR3 DNA is TGCGCCAGCAGCTTGGCCTCAGGGACAGGGGGTTTCTACGAGCAGTACTTC. The chain employs TRBV5-1 and TRBJ2-7, with 11 bases that match TRBD1. The V segment lost 0 bases and the J segment 3 bases; nucleotides outside the gene matches: 8. This CDR3 has 17 residues. Germline CDR1 reads SGHRS; CDR2 reads YFSETQ.

The chain combines TRBV6-5 with TRBJ2-7; D call uncertain. Trimming shortened V by 8 bases and J by 3 bases, and 14 bases separated the two germline ends. This CDR3 is built from 13 residues. Germline CDR1 MNHEY, CDR2 SVGAGI. CDR3 amino acids: CASQGIGGYEQYF. The CDR3 DNA sequence: TGTGCCAGCCAAGGAATCGGTGGCTACGAGCAGTACTTC.

This chain links TRBV27 with TRBJ2-7, with D unresolved. Trimming shortened V by 6 bases and J by 3 bases, and 12 bases separated the two germline ends. CDR1 is MNHEY, CDR2 SMNVEV, per germline (reference sequence). The CDR3 extends over 13 amino acids. CDR3 bases: TGTGCCAGCAGGACCACTGCTGACTACGAGCAGTACTTC. Its translation is CASRTTADYEQYF.

The chain has TRBV20-1 and TRBJ2-2, with a weak D call TRBD2 (5 bases). Between the trimmed V and J ends, which lost 5 bases and 0 bases, there was a span of 16 bases. CDR3 size: 16 residues. Per germline, CDR1 DFQATT and CDR2 SNEGSKA (reference sequence). In DNA form, the CDR3 reads TGCAGTGCTTCAACTCACCCGACTACGAACACCGGGGAGCTGTTTTTT. Translation gives CSASTHPTTNTGELFF.

The CDR3 loop is CASRWTSGGGFNEQFF. Here the CDR3 DNA reads TGTGCCAGTAGATGGACTAGCGGGGGGGGATTTAATGAGCAGTTCTTC. The chain recombines TRBV19 with TRBJ2-1; TRBD2 aligns across 15 bases. CDR3 size: 16 residues. J lost 7 bases, V lost 6 bases, and 7 bases had no gene match. The V gene's germline CDR1 is LNHDA and CDR2 SQIVND (reference sequence).

A few counts support this clonotype. The V gene is TRBV7-2, the J gene TRBJ1-3, with D possibly being TRBD1 (5 bases). Germline assignment: CDR1 SGHTA and CDR2 FQGNSA. The CDR3 totals 15 residues. V was cut by 1 base and J by 1 base, with 8 bases left in between. CDR3 DNA: TGTGCCAGCAGCTTAGACAGGCTGTCTGGAAACACCATATATTTT. It specifies CASSLDRLSGNTIYF.